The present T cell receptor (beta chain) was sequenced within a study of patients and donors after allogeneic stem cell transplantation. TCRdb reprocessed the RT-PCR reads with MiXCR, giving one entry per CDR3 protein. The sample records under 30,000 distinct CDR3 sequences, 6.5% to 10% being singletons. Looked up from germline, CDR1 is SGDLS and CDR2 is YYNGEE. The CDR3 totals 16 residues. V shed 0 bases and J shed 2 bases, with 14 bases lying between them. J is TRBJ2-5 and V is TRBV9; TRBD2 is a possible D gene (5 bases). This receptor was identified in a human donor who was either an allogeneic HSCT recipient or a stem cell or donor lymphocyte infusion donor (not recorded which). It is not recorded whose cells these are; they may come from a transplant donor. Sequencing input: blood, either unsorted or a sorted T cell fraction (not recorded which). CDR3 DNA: TGTGCCAGCAGCGTAGCCCCGAGCACGGGGCAAGAGACCCAGTACTTC. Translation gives CASSVAPSTGQETQYF.